This T cell receptor (beta chain) was recovered during a study of monozygotic twins with cystic fibrosis. Of note for this clone: What it binds is not known.

Germline lookup yields CDR1 GTSNPN and CDR2 SVGIG (reference sequence). The V gene end was trimmed by 3 bases and the J gene end by 10 bases; junction bases not matched to a gene: 5. The CDR3 length is 12 residues. Findings of the study overall: V usage most resembled the co-twin in 13 of 16 pairs.

Only in-frame clones appear in the TCRdb table, and some are missing; sequencing was by immunoSEQ multiplex PCR. Of fewer than 25,000 clones listed, approximately 90% are singletons. The gene calls are TRBV30 and TRBJ2-1; 8 nucleotides agree with TRBD2. The sequencing sample was made of blood. The receptor's source is a woman between 25 and 40 years old with cystic fibrosis. The CDR3, as DNA: TGTGCCTGGAGACTCGGGGGGGTCGAGCAGTTCTTC. Its protein product is CAWRLGGVEQFF. Supplemented by reference TRBV30 and TRBJ2-1, the full variable domain reads SQTIHQWPATLVQPVGSPLSLECTVEGTSNPNLYWYRQAAGRGLQLLFYSVGIGQISSEVPQNLSASRPQDRQFILSSKKLLLSDSGFYLCAWRLGGVEQFFGPGTRLTVL.